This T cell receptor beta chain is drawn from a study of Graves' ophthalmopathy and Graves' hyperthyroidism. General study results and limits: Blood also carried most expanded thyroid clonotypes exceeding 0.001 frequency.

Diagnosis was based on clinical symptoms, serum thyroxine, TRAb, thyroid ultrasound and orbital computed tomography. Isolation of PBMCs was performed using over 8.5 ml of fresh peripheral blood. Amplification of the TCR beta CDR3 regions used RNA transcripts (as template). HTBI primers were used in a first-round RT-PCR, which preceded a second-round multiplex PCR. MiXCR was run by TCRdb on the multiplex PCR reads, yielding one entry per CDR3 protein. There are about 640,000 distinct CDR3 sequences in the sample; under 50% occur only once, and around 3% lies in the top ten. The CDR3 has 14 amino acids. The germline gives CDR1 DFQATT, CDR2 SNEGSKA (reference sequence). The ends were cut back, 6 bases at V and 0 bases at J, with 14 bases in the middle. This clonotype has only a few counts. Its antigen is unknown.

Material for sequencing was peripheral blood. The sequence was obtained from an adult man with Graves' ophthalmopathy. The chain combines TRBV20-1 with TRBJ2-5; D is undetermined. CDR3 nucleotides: TGCAGTGCCCCAAAGGGCAGTAACCAAGAGACCCAGTACTTC. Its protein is CSAPKGSNQETQYF.